One and the same sample provided the 21 T cell receptor beta chains below, sequenced in a study of cytomegalovirus exposure and HLA in healthy donors. The PCR made use of 60 Vbeta and 13 Jbeta primers. Assay: immunoSEQ multiplex PCR; the TCRdb copy retains only in-frame clones and omits some. This table holds some 65,000 clones, 62% found once. Sequenced: PBMCs. Receptors originate from a young man in good health and CMV-seronegative.

The chain uses TRBV6-1 and TRBJ2-7; D is perhaps TRBD1 (6 bases). Deletions cut 7 bases from V and 6 bases from J, with 19 bases between. In germline, CDR1 is MNHNS, CDR2 SASEGT. The length of the CDR3 is 14 residues. CDR3 sequence: CASKNTNTGFEQYF. In DNA form, the CDR3 reads TGTGCCAGCAAAAACACCAACACAGGGTTCGAGCAGTACTTC.

The rearrangement joins TRBV5-1 to TRBJ1-5; 7 bases agree with TRBD1. The CDR3 totals 16 residues. From germline, CDR1 is SGHRS and CDR2 YFSETQ. Unmatched junction bases numbered 7, after V lost 4 bases and J lost 0 bases. Written as DNA, the CDR3 is TGCGCCAGCAGCCCGGGACAGAGTTTTAGCAATCAGCCCCAGCATTTT. Its translation: CASSPGQSFSNQPQHF. Drawing the rest from reference TRBV5-1 and TRBJ1-5, the complete variable domain is KAGVTQTPRYLIKTRGQQVTLSCSPISGHRSVSWYQQTPGQGLQFLFEYFSETQRNKGNFPGRFSGRQFSNSRSEMNVSTLELGDSALYLCASSPGQSFSNQPQHFGDGTRLSIL.

This chain connects TRBV7-9 to TRBJ1-6; 8 bases agree with TRBD1. V shed 5 bases, J shed 4 bases, and the junction held 13 bases outside the gene matches. From germline, CDR1 is SEHNR and CDR2 FQNEAQ (reference sequence). The CDR3 is made up of 18 amino acids. The CDR3 reads CASSVELYGTGYNSPLHF. CDR3 nucleotides: TGTGCCAGCAGCGTAGAATTATACGGGACAGGATATAATTCACCCCTCCACTTT.

This chain connects TRBV18 to TRBJ2-7; 8 bases agree with TRBD2. Germline V CDR1 and CDR2: KGHSH, LQKENI. The CDR3 consists of 16 residues. Germline trimming cut 6 bases from V and 5 bases from J; bases unmatched to any gene: 15. CDR3 bases: TGTGCCAGCTCCCCTAAGAGTGAGCGGGAGATCCACGAGCAGTACTTC. Translated: CASSPKSEREIHEQYF.

The chain has TRBV7-9 and TRBJ2-7; TRBD1 aligns across 10 bases. The CDR3 spans 14 residues. Germline V lookup: CDR1 SEHNR, CDR2 FQNEAQ (reference sequence). With 4 bases clipped from V and 1 base from J, the junction kept 1 base outside the gene matches. CDR3 DNA sequence: TGTGCCAGCAGCTGGGACAGGGGTTCCTACGAGCAGTACTTC. Amino acid sequence: CASSWDRGSYEQYF.

The V and J genes are TRBV2 and TRBJ2-3; 8 nucleotides agree with TRBD2. CDR3 length: 16 residues. V was pared by 5 bases and J by 1 base, with 8 bases of the junction left unmatched. Per the germline V gene, CDR1 is SNHLY and CDR2 is FYNNEI. In nucleotides, the CDR3 is TGTGCCAGCAGTCGGGATAGCGGGGCCCGCACAGATACGCAGTATTTT. As protein: CASSRDSGARTDTQYF.

The chain carries TRBV5-1 and TRBJ2-2, with 7 bases lining up with TRBD2. From germline, CDR1 is SGHRS and CDR2 YFSETQ. Trimming removed 0 bases from V and 6 bases from J; junction bases left unmatched: 11. The CDR3 consists of 17 residues. The CDR3 loop reads CASSLATSGGLPGELFF. The DNA of the CDR3 is TGCGCCAGCAGCTTGGCCACGTCGGGGGGACTCCCCGGGGAGCTGTTTTTT.

The rearrangement uses TRBV5-1 and TRBJ2-7; possibly TRBD2 for D (6 bases). The CDR3 sequence is 13 residues long. V dropped 4 bases and J dropped 4 bases, with 12 bases sitting between them. Germline loops: CDR1 SGHRS, CDR2 YFSETQ. The DNA of the CDR3 is TGCGCCAGCAGCAACTCAGGGAGGTACGAGCAGTACTTC. Protein: CASSNSGRYEQYF.

Details on this clone: The CDR3 does not end in the conserved phenylalanine or tryptophan, so this is likely a read error. The chain has TRBV25-1 and TRBJ1-5; D gene unclear. This CDR3 region has 13 residues. V lost 6 bases and J lost 6, with 12 bases in between. Germline CDR1 reads MGHDK; CDR2 reads SYGVNS. CDR3 sequence (DNA): TGTGCCAGCAGGGAAGGTCGAGGTCAGCCCCAGCATGTT. Translated: CASREGRGQPQHV.

The chain combines TRBV14 with TRBJ2-1, with 8 bases fitting TRBD1. Germline loops: CDR1 SGHDN, CDR2 FVKESK. The length of the CDR3 is 15 residues. V trimming: 4 bases; J trimming: 5 bases; junction bases outside the gene matches: 7. This CDR3 reads CASSRDRGRDNEQFF. The CDR3 nucleotides are TGTGCCAGCAGCCGCGACAGGGGTCGCGACAATGAGCAGTTCTTC.

The table lists this clone with a few counts. This rearrangement joins TRBV19 to TRBJ1-2, with a tentative D call TRBD1 (5 bases). V shed 9 bases and J shed 6 bases, with 20 bases lying between them. Germline V gene data show CDR1 as LNHDA and CDR2 as SQIVND (reference sequence). This CDR3 has 14 amino acids. The CDR3 region has the DNA TGTGCCAGCCGCACAACAGGTGATCTAAATGGCTACACCTTC. The encoded protein is CASRTTGDLNGYTF. The full variable domain, with the rest looked up from reference TRBV19 and TRBJ1-2, is DGGITQSPKYLFRKEGQNVTLSCEQNLNHDAMYWYRQDPGQGLRLIYYSQIVNDFQKGDIAEGYSVSREKKESFPLTVTSAQKNPTAFYLCASRTTGDLNGYTFGSGTRLTVV.

The chain joins TRBV2 to TRBJ1-6; the D is unclear. V was shortened by 6 bases and J by 6 bases, with 9 bases between the two germline ends. This CDR3 spans 13 amino acids. Germline lookup yields CDR1 SNHLY and CDR2 FYNNEI. The CDR3, as DNA: TGTGCCAGCAGCCAAAACACTAATTCACCCCTCCACTTT. Amino acids: CASSQNTNSPLHF. The full variable domain, its missing parts supplied by reference TRBV2 and TRBJ1-6, is EPEVTQTPSHQVTQMGQEVILRCVPISNHLYFYWYRQILGQKVEFLVSFYNNEISEKSEIFDDQFSVERPDGSNFTLKIRSTKLEDSAMYFCASSQNTNSPLHFGNGTRLTVT.

The chain carries TRBV7-9 and TRBJ1-1; 7 positions match TRBD1. CDR3 length equals 15 residues. The V and J ends lost 6 bases and 5 bases, in that order; junction bases with no gene match: 12. Germline V lookup: CDR1 SEHNR, CDR2 FQNEAQ (reference sequence). CDR3 coding DNA: TGTGCCAGCAGGCCCGAAACAGGGGCGGGTACTGAAGCTTTCTTT. It specifies CASRPETGAGTEAFF.

This clone turned up a few times. The rearrangement joins TRBV7-2 to TRBJ2-2, with TRBD2 matching 7 bases. The CDR3 runs 16 residues. Germline CDR1 and CDR2: SGHTA and FQGNSA. With 2 bases clipped from V and 1 base from J, the junction kept 4 bases outside the gene matches. In DNA form, the CDR3 reads TGTGCCAGCAGCTTAATGGGCGGGGGGAACACCGGGGAGCTGTTTTTT. This codes for CASSLMGGGNTGELFF.

V is TRBV7-2 and J is TRBJ2-1; 7 positions match TRBD1. Germline V gives CDR1 SGHTA, CDR2 FQGNSA. After removal of 4 bases from V and 6 bases from J, the junction contained 6 bases not matched to a gene. The CDR3 contains 14 residues. Written as DNA, the CDR3 is TGTGCCAGCAGCTCCCGACAGGGATTCAATGAGCAGTTCTTC. The encoded protein is CASSSRQGFNEQFF.

V and J are TRBV14 and TRBJ2-3; the D gene is possibly TRBD2 (6 bases). Germline assignment: CDR1 SGHDN and CDR2 FVKESK. This CDR3 has 17 residues. V was trimmed by 0 bases and J by 7 bases, leaving 20 bases between them. This CDR3 is CASSQELGLHDGNTQYF. CDR3 nucleotide sequence: TGTGCCAGCAGCCAAGAGTTGGGACTGCACGATGGGAATACGCAGTATTTT.

The V and J genes are TRBV6-6 and TRBJ1-6; D is uncertain. Between the trimmed V and J ends, which lost 4 bases and 3 bases, there was a span of 7 bases. CDR1 is MNHNY and CDR2 is SVGAGI in the germline V gene (reference sequence). CDR3 size: 14 residues. CDR3 amino acids: CASSLASYNSPLHF. CDR3 sequence (DNA): TGTGCCAGCAGTTTGGCCAGCTATAATTCACCCCTCCACTTT.

This chain links TRBV7-7 with TRBJ2-6, with no clear D. The CDR3 contains 15 residues. Trimming left V 5 bases short and J 0 bases short, with 8 bases between. Germline V gene data show CDR1 as SSHAT and CDR2 as FNYEAQ (reference sequence). The CDR3 spells CASSPQASGANVLTF. CDR3 bases: TGTGCCAGCAGCCCCCAGGCCTCTGGGGCCAACGTCCTGACTTTC.

The V call is TRBV10-2, the J call TRBJ1-3; possibly TRBD1 for D (5 bases). V dropped 7 bases and J dropped 0 bases, with 10 bases sitting between them. This CDR3 has 14 residues. CDR1 and CDR2 (germline): WSHSY, SAAADI. The CDR3 nucleotides are TGCGCCAGCATCCAGGGAAGCTCTGGAAACACCATATATTTT. Amino acid sequence: CASIQGSSGNTIYF.

This clone qualifies as medium-sized. The genes are TRBV30 and TRBJ1-1; tentative D call: TRBD1 (5 bases). Per the germline V gene, CDR1 is GTSNPN and CDR2 is SVGIG (reference sequence). The CDR3 consists of 13 residues. V dropped 5 bases and J dropped 3 bases, with 13 bases sitting between them. This CDR3 reads CAWGGFVDTEAFF. The CDR3 coding sequence is TGTGCCTGGGGGGGGTTCGTCGACACTGAAGCTTTCTTT.

The CDR3 sequence: CASSWEDNYEQYF. CDR3 bases: TGTGCCAGCAGCTGGGAGGACAACTACGAGCAGTACTTC. V and J are TRBV5-6 and TRBJ2-7, with TRBD2 as a possible D gene (6 bases). This CDR3 contains 13 residues. V lost 3 bases to trimming and J lost 3 bases, with 10 bases between them. Germline values: CDR1 SGHDT, CDR2 YYEEEE.